A selection of T cell receptor beta chains follows, all from one sample in a study of Graves' ophthalmopathy and Graves' hyperthyroidism. TCRdb analysed the multiplex PCR reads with MiXCR anew, one entry per CDR3 protein. The data contain some 350,000 distinct CDR3 sequences, about a sixth of them singletons. Sequencing was carried out using peripheral blood. The receptors originated from an adult woman with stable Graves' hyperthyroidism. The CDR3 runs from the conserved cysteine through the conserved F or W. Fields, in order: D gene, clone size, V gene, J gene, CDR3 protein, CDR3 DNA. The D gene is left open where the match is weak. Clone size reads once, few, many, or a class if the clone is expanded.

d_call: -; clone_size: many; v_call: TRBV28; j_call: TRBJ1-6; cdr3_aa: CASSVNRVEDSPLHF; cdr3_nt: TGTGCCAGCAGTGTCAACAGGGTAGAGGATTCACCCCTCCACTTT
d_call: -; clone_size: many; v_call: TRBV30; j_call: TRBJ1-5; cdr3_aa: CAWSGSQKAPQHF; cdr3_nt: TGTGCCTGGAGTGGATCGCAGAAAGCGCCCCAGCATTTT
d_call: -; clone_size: many; v_call: TRBV28; j_call: TRBJ1-5; cdr3_aa: CASTPLRGVYSNQPQHF; cdr3_nt: TGTGCCAGCACCCCTCTCCGGGGGGTCTATAGCAATCAGCCCCAGCATTTT
d_call: TRBD1; clone_size: once; v_call: TRBV12-5; j_call: TRBJ2-7; cdr3_aa: CASGPPPTGSREQYF; cdr3_nt: TGTGCTAGTGGTCCCCCCCCGACAGGGTCTAGAGAGCAGTACTTC
d_call: TRBD2; clone_size: many; v_call: TRBV19; j_call: TRBJ2-7; cdr3_aa: CASSPGTSGNYEQYF; cdr3_nt: TGTGCCAGTAGTCCCGGGACTAGCGGGAACTACGAGCAGTACTTC
d_call: TRBD1; clone_size: many; v_call: TRBV29-1; j_call: TRBJ2-7; cdr3_aa: CSVDGRGYGEQYF; cdr3_nt: TGCAGCGTTGACGGCAGGGGGTACGGAGAGCAGTACTTC
d_call: -; clone_size: many; v_call: TRBV27; j_call: TRBJ1-6; cdr3_aa: CASSLQAYSPLHF; cdr3_nt: TGTGCCAGCAGTTTACAAGCCTATTCACCCCTCCACTTT
d_call: TRBD1; clone_size: many; v_call: TRBV20-1; j_call: TRBJ1-5; cdr3_aa: CSANRGSNQPQHF; cdr3_nt: TGCAGTGCAAACAGGGGTAGCAATCAGCCCCAGCATTTT
d_call: -; clone_size: many; v_call: TRBV7-2; j_call: TRBJ1-5; cdr3_aa: CASSHRRDLKDYSNQPQHF; cdr3_nt: TGTGCCAGCAGCCATCGCCGGGACCTCAAGGACTATAGCAATCAGCCCCAGCATTTT
d_call: TRBD1; clone_size: many; v_call: TRBV6-5; j_call: TRBJ2-5; cdr3_aa: CASSPDRRQETQYF; cdr3_nt: TGTGCCAGCAGTCCGGACAGGAGACAAGAGACCCAGTACTTC